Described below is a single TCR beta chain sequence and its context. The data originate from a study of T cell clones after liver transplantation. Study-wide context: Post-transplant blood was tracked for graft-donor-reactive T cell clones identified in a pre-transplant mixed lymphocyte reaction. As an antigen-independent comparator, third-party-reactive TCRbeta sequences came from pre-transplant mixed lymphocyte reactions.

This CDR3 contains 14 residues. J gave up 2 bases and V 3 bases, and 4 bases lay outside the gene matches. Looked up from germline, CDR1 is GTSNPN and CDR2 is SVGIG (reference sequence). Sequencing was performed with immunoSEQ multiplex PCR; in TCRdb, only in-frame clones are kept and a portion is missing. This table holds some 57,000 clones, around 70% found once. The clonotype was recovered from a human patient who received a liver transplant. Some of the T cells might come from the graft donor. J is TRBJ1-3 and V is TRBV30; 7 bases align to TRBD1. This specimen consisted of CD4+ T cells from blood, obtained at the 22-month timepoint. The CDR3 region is CAWRRQGPGNTIYF. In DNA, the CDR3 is TGTGCCTGGAGGAGACAGGGTCCTGGAAACACCATATATTTT.